This T cell receptor beta chain emerged from a study of blood T cell repertoires in COVID-19. About the study: Sites in the United States, Italy and Spain provided acute and convalescent COVID-19 samples. The analysed material was cDNA or gDNA that came from T cells, B-cell-depleted T cells, or PBMCs.

The ends lost 1 base at V and 2 bases at J; junction bases unmatched: 5. The CDR3 is 15 amino acids. CDR1 is SGHDT and CDR2 is YYEEEE in the germline V gene. Per the original data handling: By means of reference gene primer amplification, nucleated cell counts were estimated. Sequenced by immunoSEQ multiplex PCR; TCRdb stores in-frame clones only, minus some. V, J and clone size are those of that table, while D and trimming were read from the DNA. The repertoire holds about 34,000 clones, with 85% as singletons. The chain couples TRBV5-6 to TRBJ1-1, with TRBD1 matching over 7 bases. Sequencing used peripheral blood. This sequence originates from a human donor with acute or convalescent COVID-19. The donor label of this sample is uncertain. The CDR3 DNA is TGTGCCAGCAGCTTGTCCGACAGGGTCAACACTGAAGCTTTCTTT. This gives the protein CASSLSDRVNTEAFF.